These T cell receptor beta chains were read from a single sample in a study of T cells in Graves' hyperthyroidism and ophthalmopathy. TCRdb recomputed calls from the multiplex PCR reads with MiXCR, one row per CDR3 protein. The sample contains more than 300,000 distinct CDR3 sequences, 15% to 20% of which appear only once. Material: blood. These receptors came from a man aged 18 to 30 with Graves' ophthalmopathy. The CDR3 runs from the conserved cysteine through the conserved F or W. D genes are given only for firm matches. Expanded clones are given a class, and other clones once, few, many or no size at all.

j_call v_call clone_size d_call cdr3_nt cdr3_aa
TRBJ2-7 TRBV15 many . TGTGCCACCAGCAGAGGTGGGGTTCAGGTCTACGAGCAGTACTTC CATSRGGVQVYEQYF
TRBJ2-1 TRBV9 many TRBD2 TGTGCCAGCAGCGTAGTAAGGAGAGCGGGGCCAGTCGCCTACAATGAGCAGTTCTTC CASSVVRRAGPVAYNEQFF
TRBJ1-1 TRBV5-6 many TRBD1 TGTGCCAGCAGCCGAAATATAGGGGGCGAGGCTTTCTTT CASSRNIGGEAFF
TRBJ1-2 TRBV9 . TRBD1 TGTGCCAGCAGCGTAGATGCAGGGGGTGATGGCTACATCTTC CASSVDAGGDGYIF
TRBJ1-6 TRBV19 few . TGTGCCAGTAAGGTGGCAGTTGATTCACCCCTCCACTTT CASKVAVDSPLHF
TRBJ2-2 TRBV9 . . TGTGCCAGCAGAACGACAGTCAACACCGGGGAGCTGTTTTTT CASRTTVNTGELFF
TRBJ1-1 TRBV15 many . TGTGCCACCAGCAGAGAGGAGCTGAACACTGAAGCTTTCTTT CATSREELNTEAFF
TRBJ1-2 TRBV28 many . TGTGCCACCGGAGGCGCTGCGCTTAACTATGGCTACACCTTC CATGGAALNYGYTF
TRBJ2-2 TRBV13 . . TGTGCCAGCAGCTTATGGGGGGGGCACACCGGGGAGCTGTTTTTT CASSLWGGHTGELFF
TRBJ2-1 TRBV7-9 many TRBD1 TGTGCCAGCAGCTTAGTAGGACAGGGTGGGAATGAGCAGTTCTTC CASSLVGQGGNEQFF
TRBJ1-1 TRBV4-1 many . TGTGCCAGCAGCCAGACGGTGAACACTGAAGCTTTCTTT CASSQTVNTEAFF
TRBJ1-1 TRBV6-1 few . TGTGCCAGCATTGGAGTCCAGAACACTGAAGCTTTCTTT CASIGVQNTEAFF
TRBJ2-1 TRBV20-1 many . TGCAGTGCTATCGGCTCCGGACAGCGCTACAATGAGCAGTTCTTC CSAIGSGQRYNEQFF
TRBJ2-7 TRBV6-2/TRBV6-3 . TRBD2 TGTGCCAGCAGTTACTTGACTAGCGGGGGGGCCGTGGGACGGTACGAGCAGTACTTC CASSYLTSGGAVGRYEQYF
TRBJ2-1 TRBV12-3/TRBV12-4 . TRBD2 TGTGCCAGCAGTGGGGGGGGGGCGGGGGGCGACAATGAGCAGTTCTTC CASSGGGAGGDNEQFF